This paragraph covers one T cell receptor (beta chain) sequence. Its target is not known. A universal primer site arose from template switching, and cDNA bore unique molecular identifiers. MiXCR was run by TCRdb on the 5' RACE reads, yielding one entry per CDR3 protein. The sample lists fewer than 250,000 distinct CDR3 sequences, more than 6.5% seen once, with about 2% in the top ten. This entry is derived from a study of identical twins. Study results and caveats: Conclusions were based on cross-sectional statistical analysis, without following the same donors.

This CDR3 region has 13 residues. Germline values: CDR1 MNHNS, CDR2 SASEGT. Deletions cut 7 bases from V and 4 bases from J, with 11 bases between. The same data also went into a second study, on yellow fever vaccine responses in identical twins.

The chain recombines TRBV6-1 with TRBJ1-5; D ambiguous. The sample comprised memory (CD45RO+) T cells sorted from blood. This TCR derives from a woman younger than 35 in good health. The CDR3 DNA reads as TGTGCCAGCAAGGATTCTCAAAATCAGCCCCAGCATTTT. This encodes CASKDSQNQPQHF.